A selection of T cell receptor beta chains follows, all from one sample in a study of T-cell reconstitution after alpha-beta-depleted transplantation in children. MiXCR, applied by TCRdb to the PCR reads, yields one record per CDR3 protein. In the table there are more than 200,000 distinct CDR3 sequences, about 8.2% of which are singletons. The input for sequencing was PBMCs, mostly from graft donor cells, taken 360 days after TCRalphabeta/CD19-depleted stem cell transplant. The receptors were gathered from a male patient aged 2 to 9 who had a stem cell transplant for acute myeloid leukemia, so the T cells may come from the graft donor. Both conserved end residues are part of each CDR3.

v_call: TRBV12-3/TRBV12-4
cdr3_aa: CASSFGLQGKAFF

v_call: TRBV5-1
cdr3_aa: CASSLEGTGRNEQFF

v_call: TRBV6-2/TRBV6-3
cdr3_aa: CASSYWVRTQYF

v_call: TRBV20-1
cdr3_aa: CSAREAKEAFF

v_call: TRBV5-1
cdr3_aa: CASGGGVTEAFF

v_call: TRBV6-5
cdr3_aa: CASRGPGLGSGELFF

v_call: TRBV20-1
cdr3_aa: CSARRQPGGYGYTF

v_call: TRBV20-1
cdr3_aa: CSARQETQYF

v_call: TRBV20-1
cdr3_aa: CSARAWREKSYEQYF

v_call: TRBV20-1
cdr3_aa: CSARGPNYGYTF

v_call: TRBV5-1
cdr3_aa: CASSSEGNTEAFF

v_call: TRBV20-1
cdr3_aa: CSACDYTDTQYF

v_call: TRBV12-3/TRBV12-4
cdr3_aa: CASSHSGGTSNTEAFF

v_call: TRBV7-3
cdr3_aa: CASSLEGGINTGELFF

v_call: TRBV12-3/TRBV12-4
cdr3_aa: CASRYTGFLSYNEQFF

v_call: TRBV24-1
cdr3_aa: CALRRGTGELFF

v_call: TRBV12-5
cdr3_aa: CASGLVPKGQLQETQYF

v_call: TRBV20-1
cdr3_aa: CSAMEGGGETQYF

v_call: TRBV20-1
cdr3_aa: CSASGHQDYYEQYF

v_call: TRBV5-1
cdr3_aa: CASRSGPNTGELFF

v_call: TRBV20-1
cdr3_aa: CSASHELAGLDEQYF

v_call: TRBV29-1
cdr3_aa: CSVKQGLGYEQYF

v_call: TRBV12-3/TRBV12-4
cdr3_aa: CASSLVPGGPSGAPLGGEQFF

v_call: TRBV19
cdr3_aa: CASRRGRTSSYNSPLHF

v_call: TRBV10-3
cdr3_aa: CAISAQRGGSLSTDTQYF

v_call: TRBV5-1
cdr3_aa: CASSLDFSGSYYNEQFF

v_call: TRBV20-1
cdr3_aa: CSARDPGGAHEQYF

v_call: TRBV7-9
cdr3_aa: CASRQEVGTEAFF

v_call: TRBV29-1
cdr3_aa: CSVERPPGDEQYF

v_call: TRBV20-1
cdr3_aa: CSAKGAATNEKLFF

v_call: TRBV10-3
cdr3_aa: CAIGQGDNQPQHF

v_call: TRBV12-3/TRBV12-4
cdr3_aa: CASSFLADYEQYF

v_call: TRBV5-1
cdr3_aa: CASSFERGRYEQYF

v_call: TRBV11-3
cdr3_aa: CASSFGTGGNEQFF

v_call: TRBV10-3
cdr3_aa: CATGPTAGSQPQHF

v_call: TRBV18
cdr3_aa: CASLSDTGELFF

v_call: TRBV5-6
cdr3_aa: CASRRQINEKLFF

v_call: TRBV19
cdr3_aa: CASRSSYEQYF